Listed here are 3 T cell receptor beta chains from one sample, sequenced in a study of T cells after yellow fever vaccination. TCRdb called the 5' RACE reads again in MiXCR, with one record for every CDR3 protein. The table lists 65,000 to 90,000 distinct CDR3 sequences, 7.7% of them singletons, with 41% in the top ten. The sample in question was CD8+ T cells sorted from PBMCs, obtained on the day of the yellow fever booster vaccination. The receptors here all came from a man aged 25-45 years who received the YFV17D yellow fever vaccine.

This sequence joins TRBV9 and TRBJ2-7, with TRBD1 matching over 7 bases. Trimming cost V 0 bases and J 3 bases; bases outside gene matches: 3. The CDR3 length is 14 residues. Germline loops: CDR1 SGDLS, CDR2 YYNGEE. The CDR3 sequence: CASSVGGQYYEQYF. In DNA form, the CDR3 reads TGTGCCAGCAGCGTAGGGGGACAGTACTACGAGCAGTACTTC.

The rearrangement uses TRBV20-1 and TRBJ2-3, with D perhaps assigned TRBD1 or TRBD2 (6 bases each). V dropped 1 base and J dropped 2 bases, with 22 bases sitting between them. This CDR3 has 18 amino acids. CDR1 is DFQATT, CDR2 SNEGSKA, per germline (reference sequence). The CDR3 sequence is CSARAVGGRDSLTDTQYF. The DNA for the CDR3 is TGCAGTGCTAGAGCGGTGGGGGGCAGGGATTCCCTCACAGATACGCAGTATTTT.

This clonotype came up a few times. The junction departs from germline at one end; a sequencing error may be responsible. The chain links TRBV7-7 to TRBJ2-1, with D possibly TRBD2 on 5 matching bases. CDR3 length: 19 residues. CDR1 is SSHAT, CDR2 FNYEAQ, per germline (reference sequence). CDR3 sequence reads: CASSLAISGRGPSYNEQFF. CDR3 nucleotides: TGTGCTAGCAGCTTAGCGATTAGTGGACGGGGTCCCTCCTACAATGAGCAGTTCTTC. The full variable domain, completed using reference TRBV7-7 and TRBJ2-1, is GAGVSQSPRYKVTKRGQDVTLRCDPISSHATLYWYQQALGQGPEFLTYFNYEAQPDKSGLPSDRFSAERPEGSISTLTIQRTEQRDSAMYRCASSLAISGRGPSYNEQFFGPGTRLTVL.